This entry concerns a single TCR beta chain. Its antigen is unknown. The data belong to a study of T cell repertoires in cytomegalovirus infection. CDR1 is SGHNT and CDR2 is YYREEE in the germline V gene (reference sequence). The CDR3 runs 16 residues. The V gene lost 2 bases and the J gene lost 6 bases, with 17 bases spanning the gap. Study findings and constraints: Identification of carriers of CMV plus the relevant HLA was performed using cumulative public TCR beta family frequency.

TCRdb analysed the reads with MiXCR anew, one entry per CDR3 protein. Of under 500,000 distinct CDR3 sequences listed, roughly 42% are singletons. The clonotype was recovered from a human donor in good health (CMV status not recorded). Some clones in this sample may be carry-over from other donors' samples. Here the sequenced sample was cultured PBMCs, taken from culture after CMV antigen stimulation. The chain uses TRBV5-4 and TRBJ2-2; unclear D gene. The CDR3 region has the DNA TGTGCCAGCAGCTTCCGAGGTGGGGAATGGGCCGGGGAGCTGTTTTTT. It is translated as CASSFRGGEWAGELFF.